The source of this T cell receptor beta chain is a study of blood T cells in healthy people across ages. Study results and limitations: Naive CD4+ cell counts and diversity both ran higher in long-lived than in aged donors.

Using a J-beta primer mix together with a sample-barcoded 5' primer, a second PCR was run for roughly 6 to 12 cycles. TCRdb reanalysed the 5' RACE reads using MiXCR and keeps one entry per CDR3 protein. This sample has roughly 730,000 distinct CDR3 sequences, with roughly three fifths found just once. Concerning this clonotype itself: Its antigen is currently unknown.

V gave up 0 bases and J gave up 2 bases, with 7 bases separating them. Germline V CDR1 and CDR2: SGHRS, YFSETQ. The CDR3 loop spans 14 amino acids. This TCR derives from a man in his forties in good health. The chain links TRBV5-1 to TRBJ2-3; D not certain. The sample comprised blood. The CDR3, as DNA: TGCGCCAGCAGCTTGGGGGTCATCACAGATACGCAGTATTTT. It codes for CASSLGVITDTQYF.